This T cell receptor (beta chain) derives from a study of blood T cell repertoires in COVID-19. Assay: immunoSEQ multiplex PCR; the TCRdb copy retains only in-frame clones and omits some. The sample lists 150,000 to 200,000 clones, about 85% seen once, with 2% to 2.5% in the top ten. CDR1 is KGHDR, CDR2 SFDVKD, per germline. The CDR3 consists of 16 residues. Trimming cost V 6 bases and J 5 bases; bases outside gene matches: 11. The receptor comes from a man aged 65-85 years with active or convalescent COVID-19. V gene TRBV24-1 combines with J gene TRBJ2-5; 10 nucleotides agree with TRBD1. The sequencing input was peripheral blood. The CDR3, as DNA: TGTGCCACCAGTTCCTCCGACAGGGGGCGTTTGGAGACCCAGTACTTC. Amino acids: CATSSSDRGRLETQYF.